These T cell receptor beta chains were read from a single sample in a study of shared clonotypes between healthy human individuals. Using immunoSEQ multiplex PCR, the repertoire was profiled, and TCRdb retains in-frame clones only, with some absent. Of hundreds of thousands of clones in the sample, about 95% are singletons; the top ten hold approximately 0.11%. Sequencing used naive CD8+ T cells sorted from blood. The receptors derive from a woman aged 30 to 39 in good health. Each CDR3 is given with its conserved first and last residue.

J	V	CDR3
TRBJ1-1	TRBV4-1	CASSQTGLNTEAFF
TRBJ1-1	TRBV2	CAIKVGPVEAFF
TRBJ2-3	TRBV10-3	CAISETGQYTDTQYF
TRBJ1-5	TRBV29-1	CSVENLDPGGNQPQHF
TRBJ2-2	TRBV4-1	CASSLVGGRGTGELFF
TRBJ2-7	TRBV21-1	CASSKGDRTYEQYF
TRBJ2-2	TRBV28	CASSPLVSGELFF
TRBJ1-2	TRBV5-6	CASSLDRAFLYGYTF
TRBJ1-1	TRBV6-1	CASSERGGGTEAFF
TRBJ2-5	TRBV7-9	CASTLLRDRSIQETQYF
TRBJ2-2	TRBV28	CASTLSRHPTGELFF
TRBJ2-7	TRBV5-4	CASSFGGGVWYEQYF
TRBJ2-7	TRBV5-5	CASRRTGGPREQYF
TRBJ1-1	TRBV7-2	CASSLDGPLNTEAFF
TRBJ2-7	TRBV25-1	CASSEFRQGHEQYF
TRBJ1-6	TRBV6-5	CASSYSGTPNSPLHF
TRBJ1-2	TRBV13	CASSSRNPSGGYTF
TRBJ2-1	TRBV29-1	CSAPAGGRYNEQFF
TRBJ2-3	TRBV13	CASSFRTGGEDTDTQYF
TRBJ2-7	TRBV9	CASSVGRQVGYEQYF